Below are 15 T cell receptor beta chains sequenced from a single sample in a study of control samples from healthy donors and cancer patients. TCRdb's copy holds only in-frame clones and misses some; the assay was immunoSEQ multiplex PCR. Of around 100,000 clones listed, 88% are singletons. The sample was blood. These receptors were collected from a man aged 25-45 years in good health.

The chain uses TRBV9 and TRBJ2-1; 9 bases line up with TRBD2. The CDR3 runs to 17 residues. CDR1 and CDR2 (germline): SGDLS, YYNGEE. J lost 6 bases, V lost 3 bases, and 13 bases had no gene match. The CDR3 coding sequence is TGTGCCAGCAGCGGTTTAGCGGGAGTGGCCCTTGGCAATGAGCAGTTCTTC. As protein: CASSGLAGVALGNEQFF.

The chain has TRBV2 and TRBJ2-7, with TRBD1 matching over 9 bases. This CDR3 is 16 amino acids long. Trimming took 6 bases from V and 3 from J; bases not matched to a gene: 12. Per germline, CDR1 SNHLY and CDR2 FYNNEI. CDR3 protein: CASRTSQGAQIYEQYF. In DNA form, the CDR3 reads TGTGCCAGCAGAACCTCACAGGGGGCCCAAATCTACGAGCAGTACTTC. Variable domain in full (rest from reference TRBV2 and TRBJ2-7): EPEVTQTPSHQVTQMGQEVILRCVPISNHLYFYWYRQILGQKVEFLVSFYNNEISEKSEIFDDQFSVERPDGSNFTLKIRSTKLEDSAMYFCASRTSQGAQIYEQYFGPGTRLTVT.

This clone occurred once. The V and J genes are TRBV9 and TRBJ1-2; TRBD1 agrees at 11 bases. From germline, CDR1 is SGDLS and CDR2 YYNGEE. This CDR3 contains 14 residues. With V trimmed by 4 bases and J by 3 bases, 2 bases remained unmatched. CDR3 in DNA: TGTGCCAGCAGCTCGGACAGGGGGCACTATGGCTACACCTTC. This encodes CASSSDRGHYGYTF.

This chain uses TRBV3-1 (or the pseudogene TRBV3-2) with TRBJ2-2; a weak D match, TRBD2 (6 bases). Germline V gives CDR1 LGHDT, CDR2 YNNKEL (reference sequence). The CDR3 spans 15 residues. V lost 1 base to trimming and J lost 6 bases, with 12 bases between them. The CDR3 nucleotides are TGTGCCAGCAGCCAAGCGGCGGGAATTCCCGGGGAGCTGTTTTTT. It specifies CASSQAAGIPGELFF.

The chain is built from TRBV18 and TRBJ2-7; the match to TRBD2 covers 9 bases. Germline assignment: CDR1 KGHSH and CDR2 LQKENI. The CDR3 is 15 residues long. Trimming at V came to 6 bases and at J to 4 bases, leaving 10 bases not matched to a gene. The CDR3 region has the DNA TGTGCCAGCTCCCCAATAGCGGGAGAGCAATACGAGCAGTACTTC. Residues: CASSPIAGEQYEQYF.

Here the CDR3 reads CSVRDDSVAGNTIYF. The CDR3 bases are TGCAGCGTTCGGGATGACAGCGTCGCTGGAAACACCATATATTTT. This chain joins TRBV29-1 and TRBJ1-3, with a tentative D call TRBD1 (5 bases). Germline loops: CDR1 SQVTM, CDR2 ANQGSEA. The length of the CDR3 is 15 residues. Trimming pared 5 bases from V and 2 bases from J, leaving 16 bases between.

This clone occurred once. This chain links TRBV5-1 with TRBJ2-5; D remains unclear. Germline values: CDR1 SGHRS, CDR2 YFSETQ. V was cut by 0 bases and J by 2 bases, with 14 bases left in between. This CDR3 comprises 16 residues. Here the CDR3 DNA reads TGCGCCAGCAGCTTGGGGTCAGCCCTTCTGCAAGAGACCCAGTACTTC. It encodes CASSLGSALLQETQYF.

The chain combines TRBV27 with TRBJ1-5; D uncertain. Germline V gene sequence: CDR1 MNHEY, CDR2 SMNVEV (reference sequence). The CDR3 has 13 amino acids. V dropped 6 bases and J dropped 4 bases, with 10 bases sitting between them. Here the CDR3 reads CASRKFENQPQHF. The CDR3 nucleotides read TGTGCCAGCAGGAAATTTGAGAATCAGCCCCAGCATTTT.

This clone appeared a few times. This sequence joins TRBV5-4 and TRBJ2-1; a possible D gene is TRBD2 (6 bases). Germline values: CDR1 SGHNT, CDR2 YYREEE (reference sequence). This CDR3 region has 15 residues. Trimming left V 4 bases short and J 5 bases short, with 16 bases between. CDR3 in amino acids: CASSPVADYNNEQFF. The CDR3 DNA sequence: TGTGCCAGCAGCCCAGTAGCGGACTACAACAATGAGCAGTTCTTC.

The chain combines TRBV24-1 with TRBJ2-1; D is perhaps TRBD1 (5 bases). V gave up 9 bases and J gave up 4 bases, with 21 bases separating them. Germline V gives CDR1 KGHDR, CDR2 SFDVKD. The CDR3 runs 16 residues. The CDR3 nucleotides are TGTGCCACCGTGAAGTGCCGGATGACAGCTTACAATGAGCAGTTCTTC. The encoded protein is CATVKCRMTAYNEQFF.

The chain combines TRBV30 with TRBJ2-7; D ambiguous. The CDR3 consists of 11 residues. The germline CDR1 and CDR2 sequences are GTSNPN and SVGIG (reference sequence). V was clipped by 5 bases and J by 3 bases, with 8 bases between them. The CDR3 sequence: CAWGSNYEQYF. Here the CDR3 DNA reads TGTGCCTGGGGATCGAACTACGAGCAGTACTTC.

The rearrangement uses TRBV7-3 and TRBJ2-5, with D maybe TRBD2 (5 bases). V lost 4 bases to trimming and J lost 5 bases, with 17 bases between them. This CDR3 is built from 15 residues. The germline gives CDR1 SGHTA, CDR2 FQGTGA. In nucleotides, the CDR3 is TGTGCCAGCAGCTCCAGCGGCCTCAACGGGGAGACCCAGTACTTC. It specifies CASSSSGLNGETQYF.

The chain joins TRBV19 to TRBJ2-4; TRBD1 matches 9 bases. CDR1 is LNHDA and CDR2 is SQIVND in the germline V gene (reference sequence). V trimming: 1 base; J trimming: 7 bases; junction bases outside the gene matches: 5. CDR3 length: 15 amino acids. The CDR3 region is CASSIGSGTGNIQYF. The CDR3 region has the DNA TGTGCCAGTAGTATAGGGTCCGGGACAGGGAACATTCAGTACTTC.

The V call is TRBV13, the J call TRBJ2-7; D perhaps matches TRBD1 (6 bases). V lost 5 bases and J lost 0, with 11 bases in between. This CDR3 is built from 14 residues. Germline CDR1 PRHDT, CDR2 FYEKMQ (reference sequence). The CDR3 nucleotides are TGTGCCAGCAGCCGGACAGAAAGCTCCTACGAGCAGTACTTC. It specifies CASSRTESSYEQYF.

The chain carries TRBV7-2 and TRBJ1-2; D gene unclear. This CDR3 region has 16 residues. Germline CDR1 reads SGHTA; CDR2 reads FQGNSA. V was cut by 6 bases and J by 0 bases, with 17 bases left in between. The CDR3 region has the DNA TGTGCCAGCAGTTACGATTTGCGGCAGGCTAACTATGGCTACACCTTC. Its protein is CASSYDLRQANYGYTF.